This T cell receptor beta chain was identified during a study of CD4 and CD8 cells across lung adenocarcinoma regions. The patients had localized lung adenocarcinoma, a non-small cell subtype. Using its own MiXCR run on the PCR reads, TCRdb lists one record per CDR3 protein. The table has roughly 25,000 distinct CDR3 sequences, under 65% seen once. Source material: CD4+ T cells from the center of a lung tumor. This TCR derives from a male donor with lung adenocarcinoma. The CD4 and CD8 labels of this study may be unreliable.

CDR3 sequence reads: CASSEVAGGPYEQYV. The CDR3 DNA follows: TGTGCCAGCAGTGAAGTAGCGGGAGGGCCCTACGAGCAGTACGTC. The rearrangement joins TRBV6-1 to TRBJ2-5; 11 bases are a match to TRBD2. The J call may be mistaken, given a closer DNA end match to TRBJ2-7. There are 15 residues in the CDR3. From germline, CDR1 is MNHNS and CDR2 SASEGT.